This T cell receptor beta chain was sequenced for a study of OX40 agonist ivuxolimab in advanced cancers. Trimming took off 0 bases at V and 5 bases at J, with 11 bases between the two ends. This CDR3 is 14 amino acids long. From germline, CDR1 is SGDLS and CDR2 YYNGEE. This clone came up once. Here immunoSEQ multiplex PCR was the method, and the copy in TCRdb shows in-frame clones only, minus some. The table shows 98,000 or so clones, with approximately 93% occurring only once. The receptor comes from an adult with an advanced solid tumor such as melanoma, head and neck, liver or kidney cancer. V usage is TRBV9 and J usage is TRBJ2-5; D is possibly TRBD1 or TRBD2 (5 bases each). The sample here was CD4+ or CD8+ T cells sorted from blood, taken in a trial of the OX40 agonist ivuxolimab. This chain's CDR3 is CASSVERWGETQYF. As DNA, the CDR3 is TGTGCCAGCAGCGTAGAAAGGTGGGGGGAGACCCAGTACTTC.